This TCR beta chain is from a study of T cell changes during pregnancy in multiple sclerosis. CDR1 and CDR2 from the germline V gene are SQVTM and ANQGSEA. This CDR3 spans 12 amino acids. The V and J ends lost 6 bases and 2 bases respectively, with 11 bases between them. This clone has just one count. The protocol was immunoSEQ multiplex PCR, while the TCRdb copy is restricted to in-frame clones and leaves out a portion. The sample lists 40,000 to 45,000 clones, about nine tenths seen once, with 0.45% to 0.55% in the top ten. This sequence originates from a female donor with multiple sclerosis, enrolled in a pregnancy study. V gene TRBV29-1 combines with J gene TRBJ2-7; D not resolved. The sequencing here drew on CD4+ T cells from peripheral blood mononuclear cells, taken in the third trimester of pregnancy. CDR3 nucleotide sequence: TGCAGCGTGGGCCCCGGCCCCTACGAGCAGTACTTC. This sequence encodes CSVGPGPYEQYF.